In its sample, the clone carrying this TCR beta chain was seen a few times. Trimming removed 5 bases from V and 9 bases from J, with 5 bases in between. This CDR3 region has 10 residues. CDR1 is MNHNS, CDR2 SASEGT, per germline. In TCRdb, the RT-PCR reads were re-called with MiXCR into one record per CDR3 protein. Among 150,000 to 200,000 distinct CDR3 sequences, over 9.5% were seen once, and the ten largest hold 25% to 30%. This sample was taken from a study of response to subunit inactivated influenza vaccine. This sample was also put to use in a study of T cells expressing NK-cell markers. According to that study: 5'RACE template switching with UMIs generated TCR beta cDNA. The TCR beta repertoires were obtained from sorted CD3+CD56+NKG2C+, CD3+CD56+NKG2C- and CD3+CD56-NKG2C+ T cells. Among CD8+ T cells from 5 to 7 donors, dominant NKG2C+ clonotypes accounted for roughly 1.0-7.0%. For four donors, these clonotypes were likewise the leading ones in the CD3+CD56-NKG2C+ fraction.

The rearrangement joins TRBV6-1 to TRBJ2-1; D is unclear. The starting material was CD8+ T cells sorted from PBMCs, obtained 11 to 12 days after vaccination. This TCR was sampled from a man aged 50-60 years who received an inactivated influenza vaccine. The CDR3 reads CASSFGEQFF. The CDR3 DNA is TGTGCCAGCAGTTTCGGTGAGCAGTTCTTC.